This TCR beta chain appears in the sequencing data of a study of blood T cell repertoires in COVID-19. Study-wide background: PBMCs, B-cell-depleted T cells, or T cells were the source of the cDNA or gDNA that made up the material.

Using immunoSEQ multiplex PCR, the repertoire was profiled, and TCRdb retains in-frame clones only, with some absent. The sample has about 340,000 clones; 86% are singletons. In its sample, this clone was seen a few times. V gave up 4 bases and J gave up 2 bases; unmatched junction bases: 7. This CDR3 is 15 amino acids long. The germline gives CDR1 SGHDT, CDR2 YYEEEE. Material for sequencing was peripheral blood. This TCR came from a woman aged 60-70 years with COVID-19, enrolled during active disease. The chain combines TRBV5-6 with TRBJ1-2; TRBD1 aligns across 8 bases. CDR3 residues: CASSPDRDGNYGYTF. CDR3 sequence (DNA): TGTGCCAGCAGCCCGGACAGGGACGGAAACTATGGCTACACCTTC.